These 4 T cell receptor beta chains share one sample of origin, sequenced in a study of blood T cell repertoires in COVID-19. Clones were read by immunoSEQ multiplex PCR, and TCRdb kept only the in-frame ones, dropping some. The data hold around 97,000 clones, with over 70% observed a single time. The sequencing sample was made of peripheral blood. Receptors originate from a human donor in a cohort sampled during active or convalescent COVID-19.

The gene calls are TRBV5-5 and TRBJ2-7; 7 bases agree with TRBD2. V shed 4 bases, J shed 4 bases, and the junction held 8 bases outside the gene matches. The CDR3 spans 14 residues. Germline CDR1 and CDR2: SGHKS and YYEKEE (reference sequence). The CDR3 reads CASSQAGVSYEQYF. CDR3 DNA: TGTGCCAGCAGCCAGGCGGGGGTTTCGTACGAGCAGTACTTC.

The chain carries TRBV3-1 (or the pseudogene TRBV3-2) and TRBJ2-7, with 8 positions matching TRBD1. Germline CDR1 reads LGHDT; CDR2 reads YNNKEL (reference sequence). CDR3 length: 13 amino acids. Unmatched junction bases numbered 8, after V lost 8 bases and J lost 5 bases. The chain's CDR3 is CASAQGAIDEQYF. The CDR3 nucleotides are TGTGCCAGCGCCCAGGGGGCAATAGACGAGCAGTACTTC.

This chain uses TRBV11-3 with TRBJ2-2; D remains unclear. V shed 4 bases and J shed 3 bases, with 9 bases lying between them. Germline V gene data show CDR1 as SGHNT and CDR2 as YENEEA. This CDR3 is 14 amino acids long. The DNA for the CDR3 is TGTGCCAGCAGCTACATAACCTACACCGGGGAGCTGTTTTTT. Translation gives CASSYITYTGELFF.

CDR3 in amino acids: CASSETSWDFSTDTQYF. The CDR3 DNA follows: TGTGCCAGCAGTGAAACGAGCTGGGACTTTAGCACAGATACGCAGTATTTT. The V gene is TRBV2, the J gene TRBJ2-3; D might be TRBD2 (6 bases). This CDR3 is 17 amino acids long. V lost 2 bases and J 0 bases, leaving 15 bases between the germline ends. The germline V gene encodes CDR1 SNHLY and CDR2 FYNNEI.